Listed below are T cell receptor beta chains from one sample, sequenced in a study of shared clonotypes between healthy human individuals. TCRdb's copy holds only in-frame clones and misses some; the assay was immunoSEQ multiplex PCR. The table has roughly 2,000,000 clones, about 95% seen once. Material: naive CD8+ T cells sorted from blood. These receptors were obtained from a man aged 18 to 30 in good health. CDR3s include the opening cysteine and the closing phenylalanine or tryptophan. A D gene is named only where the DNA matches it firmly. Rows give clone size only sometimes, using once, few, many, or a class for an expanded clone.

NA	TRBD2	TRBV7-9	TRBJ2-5	TGTGCCAGCAGCTTCGCAATCGGCCAGCGGGGGTTCCAAGAGACCCAGTACTTC	CASSFAIGQRGFQETQYF
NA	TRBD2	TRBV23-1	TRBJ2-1	TGCGCCAGCAGTCAGTGGACTAGGGGTAGCTCCTACAATGAGCAGTTCTTC	CASSQWTRGSSYNEQFF
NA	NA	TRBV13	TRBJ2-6	TGTGCCAGCAGCTCGGAAACTGGGGCCAACGTCCTGACTTTC	CASSSETGANVLTF
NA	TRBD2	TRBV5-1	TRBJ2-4	TGCGCCAGCAGCTTGGGCGAGACTAGCGGGGGGCCCCATAGCATTCAGTACTTC	CASSLGETSGGPHSIQYF
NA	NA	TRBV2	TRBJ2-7	TGTGCCAGCAGCCTGGACGGGTCCTACGAGCAGTACTTC	CASSLDGSYEQYF
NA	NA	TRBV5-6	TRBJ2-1	TGTGCCAGCAGCTTGTTGGGAGAGAACAATGAGCAGTTCTTC	CASSLLGENNEQFF
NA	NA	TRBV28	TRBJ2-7	TGTGCCAGCAGTCTAATCTACGAGCAGTACTTC	CASSLIYEQYF
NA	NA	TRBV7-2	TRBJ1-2	TGTGCCAGCAGCTTGCGGACAGACTCCAGGAGTGGCTACACCTTC	CASSLRTDSRSGYTF
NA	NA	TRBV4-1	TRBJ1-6	TGCGCCAGCAGCCAAGTCGGAGGGGTTACTTCACCCCTCCACTTT	CASSQVGGVTSPLHF
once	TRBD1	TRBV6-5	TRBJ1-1	TGTGCCAGCAGTTACTCACGGACAGGGGGCTCTGAAGCTTTCTTT	CASSYSRTGGSEAFF
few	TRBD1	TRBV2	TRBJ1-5	TGTGCCAGCAGCTTCGGACAGGGCCATCAGCCCCAGCATTTT	CASSFGQGHQPQHF
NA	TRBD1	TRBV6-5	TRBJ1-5	TGTGCCAGCAGTTACGTCTCAGGGGGTCAGCCCCAGCATTTT	CASSYVSGGQPQHF
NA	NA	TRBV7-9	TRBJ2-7	TGTGCCAGCAGCTTAGTAGGACTGGGGTCCCACGAGCAGTACTTC	CASSLVGLGSHEQYF
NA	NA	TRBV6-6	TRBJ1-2	TGTGCCAGCAGTTACCTGAAGCATTCCTATGGCTACACCTTC	CASSYLKHSYGYTF
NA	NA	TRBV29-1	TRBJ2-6	TGCAGCGTTGTAGTCGATAGCATACAAAGTCGGGCCAACGTCCTGACTTTC	CSVVVDSIQSRANVLTF
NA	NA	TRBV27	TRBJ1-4	TGTGCCAGCAGTTTACTAGGGGAGGGGGAGGATGAAAAACTGTTTTTT	CASSLLGEGEDEKLFF
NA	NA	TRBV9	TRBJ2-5	TGTGCCAGCAGCGTAGGAGGATACCAAGAGACCCAGTACTTC	CASSVGGYQETQYF
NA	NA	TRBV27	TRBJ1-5	TGTGCCAGCACCCAAGCGGGGAGCAATCAGCCCCAGCATTTT	CASTQAGSNQPQHF